Presented here are 25 T cell receptor beta chains from one specimen sequenced in a study of T cells in Graves' hyperthyroidism and ophthalmopathy. The CDR3 regions of TCR beta were amplified from RNA transcripts. The HTBI set primed first-round TCR CDR3 RT-PCR. TCRdb independently ran MiXCR on the multiplex PCR reads; one entry per CDR3 protein. The sample includes under 300,000 distinct CDR3 sequences, roughly an eighth of them seen just once. The material sequenced was blood. These receptors were obtained from a woman aged 35 to 49 with Graves' hyperthyroidism.

This clonotype was picked up a small number of times. The J gene is TRBJ1-2, the V gene TRBV7-9, with a weak D call TRBD1 (5 bases). Germline V gene sequence: CDR1 SEHNR, CDR2 FQNEAQ (reference sequence). The length of the CDR3 is 16 residues. Deletions cut 4 bases from V and 3 bases from J, with 18 bases between. The CDR3 bases are TGTGCCAGCAGCTCATCTTGGGGGGAAGTAGACTATGGCTACACCTTC. Encoded protein: CASSSSWGEVDYGYTF.

The sample holds a few counts of this clonotype. This rearrangement joins TRBV24-1 to TRBJ2-2, with no clear D. The CDR3 runs to 15 residues. In germline, CDR1 is KGHDR, CDR2 SFDVKD. Trimming pared 5 bases from V and 4 bases from J, leaving 13 bases between. The CDR3 protein is CATSAHTQSTGELFF. DNA for the CDR3: TGTGCCACCAGTGCTCACACGCAATCCACCGGGGAGCTGTTTTTT.

J is TRBJ2-1 and V is TRBV5-8, with 8 bases aligning to TRBD2. Germline CDR1 and CDR2: SGHTS and YDEGEE. The CDR3 sequence is 19 residues long. V was pared by 4 bases and J by 1 base, with 16 bases of the junction left unmatched. The CDR3, as DNA: TGTGCCAGCAGCCGCGGAGGACTAGCCCCCACGAGATCCTACAATGAGCAGTTCTTC. This gives the protein CASSRGGLAPTRSYNEQFF.

This clonotype was observed a handful of times. This may be a read error, as it is one base from a much larger clone. The genes are TRBV12-3 or TRBV12-4 and TRBJ1-5; D gene ambiguous. The CDR3 contains 15 residues. Deletions cut 4 bases from V and 4 bases from J, with 14 bases between. The DNA of the CDR3 is TGTGCCAGCAGTTACCCCGGGATACCGAATCAGCCCCAGCATTTT. Translating it yields CASSYPGIPNQPQHF.

This clonotype showed up many times. V and J are TRBV7-2 and TRBJ2-5, with D unclear. The V end was cut by 1 base, the J end by 5 bases, with 8 bases between. The germline gives CDR1 SGHTA, CDR2 FQGNSA. The CDR3 extends over 13 amino acids. This chain's CDR3 is CASSLGPGETQYF. The DNA for the CDR3 is TGTGCCAGCAGCTTAGGTCCCGGGGAGACCCAGTACTTC.

CDR3 nucleotide sequence: TGTGCCAGCAGCCAAAGGATAACAGGCACCTATGGCTACACCTTC. Its translation: CASSQRITGTYGYTF. V and J are TRBV4-2 and TRBJ1-2; weak D call: TRBD1 (5 bases). CDR1 is LGHNA and CDR2 is YNFKEQ in the germline V gene. The ends were cut back, 2 bases at V and 4 bases at J, with 14 bases in the middle. The CDR3 covers 15 residues.

As for this clonotype: Being one base from a much bigger clone, this may be a read error. V gene TRBV24-1 combines with J gene TRBJ2-5; TRBD1 matches 10 bases. From germline, CDR1 is KGHDR and CDR2 SFDVKD. This CDR3 spans 15 amino acids. V lost 7 bases to trimming and J lost 5 bases; unmatched junction nucleotides: 9. CDR3 amino acids: CATRRDRGAGETQYF. CDR3 coding DNA: TGTGCCACCAGACGGGACAGGGGCGCGGGCGAGACCCAGTACTTC.

This clonotype was seen ten or more times. This rearrangement joins TRBV2 to TRBJ1-1; 7 nucleotides match TRBD1. Germline V gene sequence: CDR1 SNHLY, CDR2 FYNNEI. The CDR3 is made up of 15 amino acids. J gave up 0 bases and V 7 bases, and 8 bases lay outside the gene matches. For the CDR3, the DNA is TGTGCCAGCACCCAGGGGGGTGTGCTGAACACTGAAGCTTTCTTT. Amino acids: CASTQGGVLNTEAFF.

The rearrangement uses TRBV2 and TRBJ2-3, with D perhaps matching TRBD1 (6 bases). Looked up from germline, CDR1 is SNHLY and CDR2 is FYNNEI. The CDR3 covers 16 residues. Trimming removed 3 bases from V and 6 bases from J, with 19 bases in between. The CDR3 DNA is TGTGCCAGCAGTGACCGGGGACACCAACAGCGGGATACGCAGTATTTT. Protein product: CASSDRGHQQRDTQYF. Filled out from reference TRBV2 and TRBJ2-3, the complete variable domain reads EPEVTQTPSHQVTQMGQEVILRCVPISNHLYFYWYRQILGQKVEFLVSFYNNEISEKSEIFDDQFSVERPDGSNFTLKIRSTKLEDSAMYFCASSDRGHQQRDTQYFGPGTRLTVL.

V usage is TRBV7-6 and J usage is TRBJ2-1, with D tentatively TRBD1 or TRBD2 (5 bases each). With 3 bases removed from V and 8 bases from J, the gap between germline ends came to 14 bases. Germline values: CDR1 SGHVS, CDR2 FNYEAQ. The CDR3 consists of 14 residues. As DNA, the CDR3 is TGTGCCAGCAGCTTTGGGGGTTTTATGGATGAGCAGTTCTTC. Protein product: CASSFGGFMDEQFF.

This clonotype was observed many times. The chain links TRBV3-1 to TRBJ2-7, with 11 bases identical to TRBD2. Germline lookup yields CDR1 LGHDT and CDR2 YNNKEL (reference sequence). The CDR3 consists of 18 residues. J lost 2 bases, V lost 4 bases, and 13 bases had no gene match. The CDR3, as DNA: TGTGCCAGCAGCCCCGGCTACGGGACTAGCGGTCCTACCTACGAGCAGTACTTC. It specifies CASSPGYGTSGPTYEQYF.

This clonotype was counted many times. The gene calls are TRBV6-5 and TRBJ1-1; maybe TRBD1 (5 bases). The ends were cut back, 2 bases at V and 7 bases at J, with 14 bases in the middle. The CDR3 has 14 residues. Per germline, CDR1 MNHEY and CDR2 SVGAGI. The CDR3: CASSYAGGTDEAFF. The CDR3 DNA reads TGTGCCAGCAGTTACGCCGGGGGGACGGATGAAGCTTTCTTT.

This clonotype was found a few times. This clone may be a read error of a much larger clone one base away. CDR3 bases: TGTGCCATCGGGTCCTCAGCTAATGAAAAACTGTTTTTT. It is translated as CAIGSSANEKLFF. The chain carries TRBV2 and TRBJ1-4; unclear D gene. Germline V CDR1 and CDR2: SNHLY, FYNNEI. The CDR3 runs to 13 residues. Trimming took 10 bases from V and 3 from J, leaving 12 bases between them.

The V and J genes are TRBV7-2 and TRBJ2-1; TRBD1 aligns across 8 bases. The CDR3 is 15 residues long. V shed 8 bases and J 0 bases; nucleotides not matched to a gene: 6. CDR1 SGHTA and CDR2 FQGNSA come from the germline V gene. CDR3 nucleotide sequence: TGTGCCAGCGGGGCCGACAGGGGCTCCTACAATGAGCAGTTCTTC. Its protein is CASGADRGSYNEQFF.

This clonotype was counted at least ten times. The chain employs TRBV20-1 and TRBJ2-1; D ambiguous. This CDR3 contains 16 residues. The ends were cut back, 6 bases at V and 0 bases at J, with 18 bases in the middle. CDR1 is DFQATT, CDR2 SNEGSKA, per germline (reference sequence). The CDR3 loop is CSASSSWLLSYNEQFF. The CDR3 nucleotides read TGCAGTGCCAGCTCCTCGTGGCTACTCTCCTACAATGAGCAGTTCTTC.

As for this clonotype: This may be a read error, as it is one base from a much larger clone. Written as DNA, the CDR3 is TGTGCCATCAGTGGGGGCGGGAGGTTATCCGAGCAGTACTTC. Translation gives CAISGGGRLSEQYF. V usage is TRBV10-3 and J usage is TRBJ2-7; the match to TRBD2 covers 8 bases. There are 14 residues in the CDR3. Per the germline V gene, CDR1 is ENHRY and CDR2 is SYGVKD. V trimming: 4 bases; J trimming: 6 bases; junction bases outside the gene matches: 8.

This clonotype was observed many times. The chain carries TRBV3-1 and TRBJ2-5, with a weak D call TRBD2 (5 bases). Deletions cut 3 bases from V and 5 bases from J, with 10 bases between. CDR3 length: 13 amino acids. The germline V gene has CDR1 LGHDT and CDR2 YNNKEL (reference sequence). CDR3 amino acids: CASSHTSGETQYF. The CDR3 region has the DNA TGTGCCAGCAGCCACACTAGTGGGGAGACCCAGTACTTC.

The V call is TRBV12-5, the J call TRBJ1-4; D is undetermined. Trimming removed 2 bases from V and 6 bases from J, with 1 base in between. Germline CDR1 reads LGHNT; CDR2 reads FRNRAP. The CDR3 covers 11 residues. CDR3 DNA sequence: TGTGCTAGTGGTTTGCATGAAAAACTGTTTTTT. Its translation is CASGLHEKLFF.

This clonotype was seen only a few times. The chain is built from TRBV7-9 and TRBJ2-1; D gene uncertain. Germline V lookup: CDR1 SEHNR, CDR2 FQNEAQ (reference sequence). Trimming removed 5 bases at V and 8 bases at J, with 13 bases between. CDR3 size: 13 residues. CDR3: CASSPPHWDEQFF. In DNA form, the CDR3 reads TGTGCCAGCAGCCCCCCCCATTGGGATGAGCAGTTCTTC.

This clonotype was recorded at least ten times. The V call is TRBV20-1, the J call TRBJ1-2, with D perhaps matching TRBD1 (5 bases). Germline values: CDR1 DFQATT, CDR2 SNEGSKA (reference sequence). The CDR3 is 13 amino acids. V lost 1 base and J lost 5, with 11 bases in between. The CDR3 region has the DNA TGCAGTGCTAGAGGCGGACAAATATATGGCTACACCTTC. This translates into CSARGGQIYGYTF.

This clonotype was seen repeatedly, ten times or more. This chain joins TRBV20-1 and TRBJ1-4; D remains ambiguous. CDR1 is DFQATT and CDR2 is SNEGSKA in the germline V gene (reference sequence). Trimming stripped 3 bases from V and 8 bases from J, with 13 bases between. The CDR3 extends over 13 amino acids. The CDR3 region is CSASGSGVEKLFF. CDR3 DNA: TGCAGTGCTAGCGGTTCCGGCGTAGAAAAACTGTTTTTT.

The V gene is TRBV7-2, the J gene TRBJ2-2, with 7 bases aligning to TRBD1. Trimming took 6 bases from V and 4 from J; bases not matched to a gene: 5. Germline lookup yields CDR1 SGHTA and CDR2 FQGNSA. The CDR3 consists of 14 residues. CDR3: CASRPTGATGELFF. CDR3 in DNA: TGTGCCAGCAGACCTACAGGGGCCACCGGGGAGCTGTTTTTT.

As for this clonotype: Being one base from a much bigger clone, this may be a read error. This chain joins TRBV4-1 and TRBJ2-7, with D perhaps matching TRBD1 (5 bases). The V gene lost 1 base and the J gene lost 7 bases, with 17 bases spanning the gap. Germline values: CDR1 MGHRA, CDR2 YSYEKL. The CDR3 length is 15 residues. CDR3 amino acids: CASSQGVGQGREQYF. In DNA form, the CDR3 reads TGCGCCAGCAGCCAAGGGGTAGGGCAGGGAAGAGAGCAGTACTTC.

This clonotype was counted ten times or more. The chain has TRBV2 and TRBJ1-2, with 9 bases identical to TRBD1. The CDR3 has 12 residues. CDR1 and CDR2 from the germline V gene are SNHLY and FYNNEI. The ends lost 10 bases at V and 5 bases at J; junction bases unmatched: 5. CDR3 region: CATAGTGYGYTF. CDR3 bases: TGTGCCACCGCCGGGACAGGGTATGGCTACACCTTC.

This clonotype was observed many times. The V gene is TRBV5-1, the J gene TRBJ1-1; perhaps TRBD1 as D (6 bases). Trimming took off 3 bases at V and 1 base at J, with 13 bases between the two ends. CDR1 is SGHRS, CDR2 YFSETQ, per germline. The CDR3 length is 15 residues. The CDR3 DNA sequence: TGCGCCAGCAGCTCGTCACCGGGACAGAACACTGAAGCTTTCTTT. This encodes CASSSSPGQNTEAFF.